This T cell receptor beta chain was observed in a study of human T cells and chemical hapten exposure. Study context: All through the approximately 23-week study, the scalp of each patient received diphenylcyclopropenone doses weekly.

The sample holds a few counts of this clonotype. This sample's time point: pre-sensitization, week 0. Treatment reported: therapeutic diphenylcyclopropenone sensitization with weekly scalp DPC. TCRdb reprocessed the RACE reads with MiXCR, giving one entry per CDR3 protein. The table lists 85,000 to 100,000 distinct CDR3 sequences, 10% to 11% of them singletons, with about 3.1% in the top ten. This clonotype was obtained from a woman between 55 and 75 years old with alopecia areata. Some clones in this sample may be carry-over from other donors' samples. This material consisted of whole blood, taken in connection with sensitization to the hapten diphenylcyclopropenone (DPC).

As DNA, the CDR3 is TGCAGTGCTAGTGGGGTTGGAAACACCATATATTTT. As protein: CSASGVGNTIYF. The V and J genes are TRBV20-1 and TRBJ1-3; D remains unclear. Trimming pared 3 bases from V and 3 bases from J, leaving 6 bases between. CDR1 is DFQATT and CDR2 is SNEGSKA in the germline V gene (reference sequence). The CDR3 is 12 residues long.